A single sample is the source of the 27 T cell receptor beta chains below, sequenced in a study of vaccination effects on CD4 cells after COVID-19. These receptors' targets are unknown. Viral peptide pool expansion of antigen-specific CD4+ T cells preceded sequencing in the ViraFEST assay. The culture ran for approximately 10 days, and then CD4+ T cells were isolated. Each vaccine recipient was nucleocapsid antibody negative and had no prior SARS-CoV-2 infection. Generated by immunoSEQ multiplex PCR, the TCRdb table keeps only in-frame clones and is missing some. The sample lists about 73,000 clones; about four fifths were seen once. Sequencing was performed on CD4+ T cells from PBMCs cultured with HCoV-NL63 spike peptides, taken before COVID-19 vaccination. The receptors here all came from a human donor who received a COVID-19 vaccine.

This CDR3 is CASSYGGANEKLFF. The DNA of the CDR3 is TGTGCCAGCAGTTACGGGGGCGCTAATGAAAAACTGTTTTTT. This chain links TRBV6-5 with TRBJ1-4, with D perhaps TRBD1 (6 bases). Trimming shortened V by 2 bases and J by 3 bases, and 7 bases separated the two germline ends. Germline CDR1 MNHEY, CDR2 SVGAGI. The CDR3 consists of 14 residues.

V and J are TRBV7-3 and TRBJ2-1; the D is unclear. The ends were cut back, 0 bases at V and 3 bases at J, with 9 bases in the middle. This CDR3 has 15 amino acids. Germline values: CDR1 SGHTA, CDR2 FQGTGA. The CDR3 sequence is CASSLTIQDYNEQFF. The CDR3 DNA sequence: TGTGCCAGCAGCTTAACGATCCAGGACTACAATGAGCAGTTCTTC.

CDR3 loop: CASSDRALNTGELFF. The CDR3 region has the DNA TGTGCCAGCAGCGACAGGGCTTTGAACACCGGGGAGCTGTTTTTT. V gene TRBV27 combines with J gene TRBJ2-2; 7 bases line up with TRBD1. Germline-derived CDR1 and CDR2 are MNHEY and SMNVEV (reference sequence). The V and J ends lost 6 bases and 1 base, in that order; junction bases with no gene match: 5. There are 15 residues in the CDR3.

The chain joins TRBV2 to TRBJ2-3; 11 nucleotides match TRBD2. This CDR3 comprises 14 residues. J was trimmed by 3 bases and V by 5 bases; bases with no gene match: 1. Looked up from germline, CDR1 is SNHLY and CDR2 is FYNNEI. The CDR3 DNA reads TGTGCCAGCAGTCGACTAGCGGGGACAGATACGCAGTATTTT. Residues: CASSRLAGTDTQYF.

This sequence joins TRBV19 and TRBJ1-4, with D maybe TRBD1 (6 bases). The CDR3 runs to 13 residues. CDR1 is LNHDA and CDR2 is SQIVND in the germline V gene (reference sequence). Trimming left V 8 bases short and J 6 bases short, with 13 bases between. The CDR3 is CASGNRVYEKLFF. CDR3 bases: TGTGCCAGTGGAAACAGGGTTTATGAAAAACTGTTTTTT.

The chain has TRBV28 and TRBJ2-3; TRBD1 matches 7 bases. The J segment lost 0 bases and the V segment lost 4 bases, leaving 16 bases of the junction unmatched. Germline V gene sequence: CDR1 MDHEN, CDR2 SYDVKM. The CDR3 sequence is 19 residues long. The CDR3 DNA reads as TGTGCCAGCAGTTCCATTCTAAAACAGGGGCCCCATAGCACAGATACGCAGTATTTT. Translation gives CASSSILKQGPHSTDTQYF.

In its sample, this clone was seen a few times. The chain combines TRBV5-1 with TRBJ2-1; weak D call: TRBD1 (5 bases). Germline CDR1 SGHRS, CDR2 YFSETQ. Trimming left V 6 bases short and J 0 bases short, with 10 bases between. The CDR3 sequence is 14 residues long. The CDR3 coding sequence is TGCGCCAGCACCCAGGGCAACTCCTACAATGAGCAGTTCTTC. This translates into CASTQGNSYNEQFF. Looking up the rest from reference TRBV5-1 and TRBJ2-1 gives the full variable domain: KAGVTQTPRYLIKTRGQQVTLSCSPISGHRSVSWYQQTPGQGLQFLFEYFSETQRNKGNFPGRFSGRQFSNSRSEMNVSTLELGDSALYLCASTQGNSYNEQFFGPGTRLTVL.

The V call is TRBV5-1, the J call TRBJ1-2; possibly TRBD1 for D (6 bases). The CDR3 has 14 amino acids. The ends were cut back, 2 bases at V and 4 bases at J, with 12 bases in the middle. The germline gives CDR1 SGHRS, CDR2 YFSETQ. DNA of the CDR3: TGCGCCAGCAGCTTAGGGGGGGCGAGCTATGGCTACACCTTC. Its protein product is CASSLGGASYGYTF.

This clone has a handful of counts. The chain has TRBV5-8 and TRBJ1-1, with D perhaps TRBD1 (5 bases). V lost 7 bases and J lost 2, with 12 bases in between. In germline, CDR1 is SGHTS, CDR2 YDEGEE. The CDR3 has 13 residues. CDR3 loop: CASPGDGNTEAFF. The CDR3 DNA is TGTGCCAGCCCCGGGGACGGAAACACTGAAGCTTTCTTT. Complete variable domain (other parts from reference TRBV5-8 and TRBJ1-1): EAGVTQSPTHLIKTRGQQATLRCSPISGHTSVYWYQQALGLGLQFLLWYDEGEERNRGNFPPRFSGRQFPNYSSELNVNALELEDSALYLCASPGDGNTEAFFGQGTRLTVV.

V usage is TRBV6-2 or TRBV6-3 and J usage is TRBJ1-2, with 7 bases fitting TRBD1. Germline loops: CDR1 MNHEY, CDR2 SVGEGT. This CDR3 region has 13 residues. The trim removed 4 bases at V and 8 bases at J, leaving 7 bases unmatched. CDR3 amino acids: CASSWTGGGGYTF. The CDR3 DNA reads TGTGCCAGCAGTTGGACAGGTGGAGGAGGCTACACCTTC.

This chain joins TRBV5-1 and TRBJ1-3; 8 bases align to TRBD1. The CDR3 runs to 14 residues. In germline, CDR1 is SGHRS, CDR2 YFSETQ. The V and J ends lost 1 base and 7 bases, in that order; junction bases with no gene match: 4. The chain's CDR3 is CASSLQGALNTIYF. The CDR3 DNA is TGCGCCAGCAGCTTGCAGGGGGCTCTGAACACCATATATTTT.

This chain connects TRBV7-9 to TRBJ2-1; 7 bases match TRBD2. Trimming took 5 bases from V and 2 from J; bases not matched to a gene: 6. Germline values: CDR1 SEHNR, CDR2 FQNEAQ (reference sequence). The CDR3 spans 15 residues. DNA for the CDR3: TGTGCCAGCAGCCAGCGGGGTACCACCTACAATGAGCAGTTCTTC. This encodes CASSQRGTTYNEQFF.

The rearrangement links TRBV18 to TRBJ2-1; 11 nucleotides agree with TRBD1. CDR1 and CDR2 (germline): KGHSH, LQKENI. V was pared by 6 bases and J by 8 bases, with 9 bases of the junction left unmatched. The CDR3 is made up of 15 amino acids. The CDR3 region is CASSLRDRGIYEQFF. For the CDR3, the DNA is TGTGCCAGCTCGCTCCGGGACAGGGGGATTTATGAGCAGTTCTTC.

The chain links TRBV18 to TRBJ2-5, with TRBD2 identical over 13 bases. Germline V gene sequence: CDR1 KGHSH, CDR2 LQKENI. J was trimmed by 2 bases and V by 3 bases; bases with no gene match: 9. The CDR3 is 18 amino acids. The CDR3 is CASSPYTRLAGGQETQYF. In DNA form, the CDR3 reads TGTGCCAGCTCACCCTACACTCGACTAGCGGGGGGACAAGAGACCCAGTACTTC.

The chain uses TRBV29-1 and TRBJ1-5; D may be TRBD1 (5 bases). The V gene lost 6 bases and the J gene lost 0 bases, with 9 bases spanning the gap. Germline V CDR1 and CDR2: SQVTM, ANQGSEA. The CDR3 length is 13 residues. The CDR3 sequence is CSVGGYSNQPQHF. The CDR3 region has the DNA TGCAGCGTGGGGGGGTATAGCAATCAGCCCCAGCATTTT. The complete variable domain, with remaining parts taken from reference TRBV29-1 and TRBJ1-5, reads SAVISQKPSRDICQRGTSLTIQCQVDSQVTMMFWYRQQPGQSLTLIATANQGSEATYESGFVIDKFPISRPNLTFSTLTVSNMSPEDSSIYLCSVGGYSNQPQHFGDGTRLSIL.

This clone turned up a few times. The V gene is TRBV5-1, the J gene TRBJ1-1; 7 nucleotides line up with TRBD1. Per the germline V gene, CDR1 is SGHRS and CDR2 is YFSETQ. The CDR3 extends over 14 amino acids. The trim removed 6 bases at V and 4 bases at J, leaving 9 bases unmatched. The CDR3 DNA sequence: TGCGCCAGCACCCAACGGGGACAGTCCACTGAAGCTTTCTTT. This codes for CASTQRGQSTEAFF.

This sequence joins TRBV28 and TRBJ1-2; D is ambiguous. The V and J ends lost 10 bases and 6 bases respectively, with 15 bases between them. In germline, CDR1 is MDHEN, CDR2 SYDVKM. This CDR3 spans 12 amino acids. The DNA for the CDR3 is TGTGCCATCCAGTTGGGAAGGGATGGCTACACCTTC. Translating gives CAIQLGRDGYTF.

This clone was found a few times. This chain links TRBV11-1 with TRBJ2-2; unclear D gene. The CDR3 contains 14 residues. The V end lost 0 bases, the J end lost 0 bases, and 2 bases lay between the germline ends. Germline lookup yields CDR1 SGHAT and CDR2 FQDESV (reference sequence). In DNA form, the CDR3 reads TGTGCCAGCAGCTTAGCGGCGAACACCGGGGAGCTGTTTTTT. Translated: CASSLAANTGELFF.

This clone was counted once. This chain links TRBV24-1 with TRBJ2-1, with D hard to call. The CDR3 totals 15 residues. Per the germline V gene, CDR1 is KGHDR and CDR2 is SFDVKD. V was trimmed by 1 base and J by 1 base, leaving 7 bases between them. This CDR3 is CATSDLGLSYNEQFF. The DNA of the CDR3 is TGTGCCACCAGTGATTTAGGGCTGTCCTACAATGAGCAGTTCTTC.

This chain uses TRBV5-1 with TRBJ1-3, with D unresolved. V dropped 1 base and J dropped 0 bases, with 5 bases sitting between them. There are 14 residues in the CDR3. CDR1 SGHRS and CDR2 YFSETQ come from the germline V gene. The CDR3 spells CASSLYSSGNTIYF. The CDR3 coding sequence is TGCGCCAGCAGCTTGTACAGCTCTGGAAACACCATATATTTT.

As concerns this clone: Other DNA sequences in this specimen translate into the identical CDR3. The CDR3 bases are TGTGCCACCAGTGATTCTCGGACGGGGAACACTGAAGCTTTCTTT. Its translation: CATSDSRTGNTEAFF. The rearrangement uses TRBV24-1 and TRBJ1-1; no reliable D call. V lost 2 bases, J lost 1 base, and 10 bases lay in between. CDR3 size: 15 residues. Germline V lookup: CDR1 KGHDR, CDR2 SFDVKD.

The chain carries TRBV18 and TRBJ2-5; 7 bases line up with TRBD2. V shed 4 bases, J shed 4 bases, and the junction held 3 bases outside the gene matches. Germline CDR1 is KGHSH and CDR2 is LQKENI. The CDR3 contains 13 residues. For the CDR3, the DNA is TGTGCCAGCTCACTAGGACTAGGAGAGACCCAGTACTTC. Encoded protein: CASSLGLGETQYF.

This clone was picked up a small number of times. The gene calls are TRBV16 and TRBJ1-6; a possible D gene is TRBD1 (6 bases). The CDR3 is made up of 14 amino acids. With 2 bases removed from V and 7 bases from J, the gap between germline ends came to 9 bases. Germline-derived CDR1 and CDR2 are KGHSY and FQNENV. CDR3 sequence: CASSQLQGNSPLHF. The DNA for the CDR3 is TGTGCCAGCAGCCAACTACAGGGAAATTCACCCCTCCACTTT.

The chain joins TRBV18 to TRBJ2-3, with D perhaps matching TRBD2 (5 bases). Germline CDR1 is KGHSH and CDR2 is LQKENI. The V end lost 0 bases, the J end lost 4 bases, and 8 bases lay between the germline ends. This CDR3 comprises 14 residues. In DNA form, the CDR3 reads TGTGCCAGCTCACCACCCGGGGTTCCAGATACGCAGTATTTT. It encodes CASSPPGVPDTQYF.

This clone turned up a few times. The V call is TRBV19, the J call TRBJ2-1; TRBD2 might be the D (6 bases). Germline-derived CDR1 and CDR2 are LNHDA and SQIVND (reference sequence). The CDR3 length is 13 residues. The V gene lost 5 bases and the J gene lost 2 bases, with 7 bases spanning the gap. CDR3 bases: TGTGCCAGTAGTCGGGGGACCTACAATGAGCAGTTCTTC. It yields the protein CASSRGTYNEQFF.

The chain is built from TRBV29-1 and TRBJ1-1; D is undetermined. V lost 0 bases and J lost 1, with 6 bases in between. Looked up from germline, CDR1 is SQVTM and CDR2 is ANQGSEA. The CDR3 runs to 13 residues. CDR3 in DNA: TGCAGCGTTGAAGAAAGACAGAACACTGAAGCTTTCTTT. Translating it yields CSVEERQNTEAFF.

This chain connects TRBV5-1 to TRBJ2-2; weak D call: TRBD1 (5 bases). Between the trimmed V and J ends, which lost 9 bases and 0 bases, there was a span of 12 bases. Germline V gene lookup returns CDR1 SGHRS and CDR2 YFSETQ. This CDR3 comprises 14 residues. CDR3 sequence: CATAQDTNTGELFF. CDR3 coding DNA: TGCGCCACTGCACAGGACACGAACACCGGGGAGCTGTTTTTT.